Below are 23 T cell receptor beta chains sequenced from a single sample in a study of cytomegalovirus exposure and HLA in healthy donors. A multiplex PCR was run with 60 Vbeta primers and 13 Jbeta primers. TCRdb's copy holds only in-frame clones and misses some; the assay was immunoSEQ multiplex PCR. The table for this sample gives fewer than 150,000 clones. Sequenced material: PBMCs. The source is a man in his forties in good health and CMV-seronegative.

The chain couples TRBV29-1 to TRBJ2-7, with D perhaps TRBD1 (5 bases). Germline V gene lookup returns CDR1 SQVTM and CDR2 ANQGSEA. V lost 7 bases and J 0 bases, leaving 10 bases between the germline ends. The CDR3 extends over 12 amino acids. CDR3 region: CSGLTDSYEQYF. Written as DNA, the CDR3 is TGCAGCGGCTTGACAGACTCCTACGAGCAGTACTTC.

V usage is TRBV6-6 and J usage is TRBJ2-7; 10 bases map to TRBD1. Germline V CDR1 and CDR2: MNHNY, SVGAGI (reference sequence). The CDR3 is 15 amino acids. Losses at the gene ends were 7 bases for V and 3 bases for J; bases not matched to a gene: 9. CDR3 DNA: TGTGCCAGCAACCCGGGGACAGGGGTTTACTACGAGCAGTACTTC. Its translation is CASNPGTGVYYEQYF.

The chain joins TRBV10-3 to TRBJ2-4, with 13 bases aligning to TRBD2. Germline V gene data show CDR1 as ENHRY and CDR2 as SYGVKD. There are 18 residues in the CDR3. After removal of 2 bases from V and 12 bases from J, the junction contained 16 bases not matched to a gene. The CDR3 DNA is TGTGCCATCAGTGAGCGGGCCCTACTAGCGGGGGGGGTTGACCCTCAGTACTTC. Translating gives CAISERALLAGGVDPQYF.

The CDR3 sequence: CASSQTGRAGGLSYTDTQYF. CDR3 nucleotides: TGCGCCAGCAGCCAAACCGGACGAGCGGGGGGACTGTCTTACACAGATACGCAGTATTTT. The gene calls are TRBV4-3 and TRBJ2-3; 9 nucleotides agree with TRBD2. The CDR3 totals 20 residues. Germline assignment: CDR1 LGHNA and CDR2 YSLEER. With 2 bases clipped from V and 2 bases from J, the junction kept 17 bases outside the gene matches.

J is TRBJ1-2 and V is TRBV7-2; no reliable D call. V was cut by 4 bases and J by 5 bases, with 17 bases left in between. This CDR3 spans 15 amino acids. Germline CDR1 reads SGHTA; CDR2 reads FQGNSA. The CDR3 sequence is CASSSPRPQAYGYTF. In DNA, the CDR3 is TGTGCCAGCAGCTCCCCCCGGCCCCAAGCGTATGGCTACACCTTC. The complete variable domain, with remaining parts taken from reference TRBV7-2 and TRBJ1-2, reads GAGVSQSPSNKVTEKGKDVELRCDPISGHTALYWYRQSLGQGLEFLIYFQGNSAPDKSGLPSDRFSAERTGGSVSTLTIQRTQQEDSAVYLCASSSPRPQAYGYTFGSGTRLTVV.

V is TRBV21-1 and J is TRBJ1-2; the D call in the table, TRBD1, was not verified against the DNA. TRBV21-1 is reported as a pseudogene. This CDR3 comprises 17 residues. CDR3 DNA: TGTGCCAGCAGCAAGGCCCGACGTGATTCACAGGACTATGGCTACACCTTC. The encoded protein is CASSKARRDSQDYGYTF.

This chain uses TRBV6-5 with TRBJ2-2; tentatively, D is TRBD1 (7 bases). Trimming removed 5 bases from V and 5 bases from J, with 12 bases in between. CDR3 length: 14 amino acids. Germline V gene lookup returns CDR1 MNHEY and CDR2 SVGAGI. In nucleotides, the CDR3 is TGTGCCAGCAGTCTTGCAGGGGGGACCGGGGAGCTGTTTTTT. It specifies CASSLAGGTGELFF.

The chain links TRBV6-6 to TRBJ2-5, with D perhaps matching TRBD1 (6 bases). V was clipped by 0 bases and J by 3 bases, with 8 bases between them. The germline gives CDR1 MNHNY, CDR2 SVGAGI (reference sequence). The CDR3 covers 14 residues. CDR3 residues: CASSYSNREETQYF. CDR3 bases: TGTGCCAGCAGTTACTCGAACAGGGAAGAGACCCAGTACTTC.

This chain uses TRBV18 with TRBJ1-1, with a possible D match to TRBD1 (6 bases). CDR3 length equals 16 residues. The V end was cut by 3 bases, the J end by 5 bases, with 19 bases between. In germline, CDR1 is KGHSH, CDR2 LQKENI. The CDR3: CASSPSAQGMGTEAFF. In nucleotides, the CDR3 is TGTGCCAGCTCACCCTCCGCACAGGGAATGGGAACTGAAGCTTTCTTT.

This chain links TRBV2 with TRBJ2-2; maybe TRBD1 (6 bases). The CDR3 covers 15 residues. Trimming removed 7 bases at V and 0 bases at J, with 12 bases between. Germline V gives CDR1 SNHLY, CDR2 FYNNEI. CDR3 coding DNA: TGTGCCAGCACAACCAGACAGGCGAACACCGGGGAGCTGTTTTTT. This codes for CASTTRQANTGELFF. The full variable domain, completed using reference TRBV2 and TRBJ2-2, is EPEVTQTPSHQVTQMGQEVILRCVPISNHLYFYWYRQILGQKVEFLVSFYNNEISEKSEIFDDQFSVERPDGSNFTLKIRSTKLEDSAMYFCASTTRQANTGELFFGEGSRLTVL.

The chain has TRBV14 and TRBJ1-1; D is ambiguous. CDR3 length: 13 amino acids. The germline V gene has CDR1 SGHDN and CDR2 FVKESK. V was clipped by 5 bases and J by 2 bases, with 9 bases between them. The CDR3 bases are TGTGCCAGCAGCTTCCGGGGTAACACTGAAGCTTTCTTT. This codes for CASSFRGNTEAFF.

The chain recombines TRBV25-1 with TRBJ2-7, with 7 bases matching TRBD1. Germline lookup yields CDR1 MGHDK and CDR2 SYGVNS. The ends lost 6 bases at V and 5 bases at J; junction bases unmatched: 7. The CDR3 totals 13 residues. The CDR3 region has the DNA TGTGCCAGCAGCCCGACAGGGTCCCACGAGCAGTACTTC. Translated: CASSPTGSHEQYF.

This sequence joins TRBV5-6 and TRBJ2-2, with 9 bases aligning to TRBD1. CDR1 is SGHDT, CDR2 YYEEEE, per germline. This CDR3 spans 14 amino acids. After removal of 2 bases from V and 6 bases from J, the junction contained 2 bases not matched to a gene. This CDR3 reads CASSFRTGAGELFF. CDR3 DNA: TGTGCCAGCAGCTTTCGGACAGGGGCCGGGGAGCTGTTTTTT. The full variable domain, rest sourced from reference TRBV5-6 and TRBJ2-2, is DAGVTQSPTHLIKTRGQQVTLRCSPKSGHDTVSWYQQALGQGPQFIFQYYEEEERQRGNFPDRFSGHQFPNYSSELNVNALLLGDSALYLCASSFRTGAGELFFGEGSRLTVL.

V gene TRBV25-1 combines with J gene TRBJ1-4, with 7 bases that match TRBD1. Germline values: CDR1 MGHDK, CDR2 SYGVNS. J was trimmed by 5 bases and V by 5 bases; bases with no gene match: 14. CDR3 length equals 17 residues. The CDR3 nucleotides are TGTGCCAGCAGTATAGGCATTCCGGGACAGCCGAATGAAAAACTGTTTTTT. Encoded protein: CASSIGIPGQPNEKLFF.

This chain uses TRBV9 with TRBJ2-1, with D perhaps TRBD2 (5 bases). This CDR3 comprises 15 residues. Germline CDR1 and CDR2: SGDLS and YYNGEE. The V gene lost 4 bases and the J gene lost 5 bases, with 16 bases spanning the gap. The CDR3 loop is CASSNPPGSHNEQFF. As DNA, the CDR3 is TGTGCCAGCAGCAATCCACCGGGGTCCCACAATGAGCAGTTCTTC.

V and J are TRBV6-5 and TRBJ2-1; 7 bases agree with TRBD1. Germline values: CDR1 MNHEY, CDR2 SVGAGI. V was clipped by 7 bases and J by 7 bases; unmatched bases: 10. The CDR3 contains 14 residues. The CDR3 sequence is CASTTGARGNEQFF. The CDR3 DNA reads as TGTGCCAGCACTACAGGGGCAAGAGGTAATGAGCAGTTCTTC.

This chain connects TRBV6-5 to TRBJ1-1, with 10 bases matching TRBD1. The CDR3 length is 15 residues. V was pared by 7 bases and J by 6 bases, with 11 bases of the junction left unmatched. Germline V gives CDR1 MNHEY, CDR2 SVGAGI. The CDR3 sequence is CASTRPGQGIAEAFF. CDR3 nucleotide sequence: TGTGCCAGCACAAGACCGGGACAGGGGATTGCTGAAGCTTTCTTT.

The chain combines TRBV18 with TRBJ1-6, with 8 bases fitting TRBD1. The CDR3 loop spans 15 amino acids. V lost 2 bases to trimming and J lost 7 bases; unmatched junction nucleotides: 4. Germline CDR1 and CDR2: KGHSH and LQKENI. For the CDR3, the DNA is TGTGCCAGCTCACCAGACAGGGGTAAAAATTCACCCCTCCACTTT. Translation gives CASSPDRGKNSPLHF.

The chain carries TRBV20-1 and TRBJ2-5; no reliable D call. V was cut by 7 bases and J by 5 bases, with 11 bases left in between. Germline CDR1 and CDR2: DFQATT and SNEGSKA (reference sequence). The CDR3 is made up of 11 amino acids. The CDR3 reads CSGLRSETQYF. The CDR3 region has the DNA TGCAGTGGGCTCAGGTCGGAGACCCAGTACTTC.

The chain employs TRBV7-2 and TRBJ2-1; D is unclear. V was pared by 1 base and J by 6 bases, with 10 bases between. This CDR3 spans 14 amino acids. CDR1 and CDR2 (germline): SGHTA, FQGNSA. The CDR3 bases are TGTGCCAGCAGCTTAGGAGGAAGCCTCAATGAGCAGTTCTTC. This sequence encodes CASSLGGSLNEQFF.

The genes are TRBV19 and TRBJ1-6; TRBD1 might be the D (5 bases). In germline, CDR1 is LNHDA, CDR2 SQIVND (reference sequence). The V end lost 5 bases, the J end lost 7 bases, and 18 bases lay between the germline ends. CDR3 length equals 16 residues. CDR3 DNA sequence: TGTGCCAGTAGTGGGACGGGAGACAGTGGAAATTCACCCCTCCACTTT. It yields the protein CASSGTGDSGNSPLHF. The full variable domain, rest sourced from reference TRBV19 and TRBJ1-6, is DGGITQSPKYLFRKEGQNVTLSCEQNLNHDAMYWYRQDPGQGLRLIYYSQIVNDFQKGDIAEGYSVSREKKESFPLTVTSAQKNPTAFYLCASSGTGDSGNSPLHFGNGTRLTVT.

The rearrangement joins TRBV15 to TRBJ1-2, with D unresolved. Deletions cut 0 bases from V and 4 bases from J, with 15 bases between. There are 16 residues in the CDR3. CDR1 LNHNV and CDR2 YYDKDF come from the germline V gene (reference sequence). The CDR3 DNA is TGTGCCACCAGCAGAGATTTGCCCCAAACAGCCTATGGCTACACCTTC. It specifies CATSRDLPQTAYGYTF.

The chain recombines TRBV5-3 with TRBJ1-6; 10 bases fit TRBD1. TRBV5-3 is classed as an ORF, of uncertain function. CDR3 length equals 17 residues. Losses at the gene ends were 6 bases for V and 11 bases for J; bases not matched to a gene: 17. CDR3 in amino acids: CARKGLRPGQGWPPLHF. CDR3 DNA: TGTGCCAGAAAAGGGCTGAGGCCGGGACAGGGGTGGCCACCCCTCCACTTT.